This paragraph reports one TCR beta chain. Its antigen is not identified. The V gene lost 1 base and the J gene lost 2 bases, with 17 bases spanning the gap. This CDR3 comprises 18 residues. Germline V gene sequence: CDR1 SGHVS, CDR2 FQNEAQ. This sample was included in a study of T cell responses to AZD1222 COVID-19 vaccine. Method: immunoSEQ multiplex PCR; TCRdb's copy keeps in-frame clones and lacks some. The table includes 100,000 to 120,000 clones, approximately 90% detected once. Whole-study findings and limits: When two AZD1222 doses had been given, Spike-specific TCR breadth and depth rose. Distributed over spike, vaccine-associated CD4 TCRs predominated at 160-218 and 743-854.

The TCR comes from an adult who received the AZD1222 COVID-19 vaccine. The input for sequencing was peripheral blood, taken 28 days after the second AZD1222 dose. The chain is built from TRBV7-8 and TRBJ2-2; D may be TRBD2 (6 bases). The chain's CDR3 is CASSLVDGGGYNTGELFF. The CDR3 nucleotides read TGTGCCAGCAGCTTAGTAGACGGGGGTGGATACAACACCGGGGAGCTGTTTTTT.